This TCR beta chain was recovered during a study of blood T cells in healthy people across ages. Study-wide points: Age advanced and TCR beta diversity per million T cells fell, roughly linearly.

A second PCR, run for about 7 to 11 cycles, used a sample-barcoded 5' primer plus a J-beta primer mix. TCRdb reprocessed the 5' RACE reads with MiXCR, giving one entry per CDR3 protein. The sample shows about 830,000 distinct CDR3 sequences, around 68% of them seen only once. A remark on this clonotype: Its antigen is still unknown.

Trimming shortened V by 3 bases and J by 6 bases, and 12 bases separated the two germline ends. Germline V gene data show CDR1 as LGHNA and CDR2 as YSLEER. This CDR3 has 14 amino acids. V gene TRBV4-3 combines with J gene TRBJ2-1; D unresolved. This sequence originates from a man under 40 in good health. The sample consisted of blood. The CDR3 is CASSHPPRGNEQFF. The DNA of the CDR3 is TGCGCCAGCAGCCATCCTCCCCGAGGCAATGAGCAGTTCTTC.